This T cell receptor (beta chain) emerged from a study of blood T cell repertoires in COVID-19. Sequencing was performed with immunoSEQ multiplex PCR; in TCRdb, only in-frame clones are kept and a portion is missing. Of roughly 71,000 clones listed, approximately 85% are singletons. CDR1 is SGHRS and CDR2 is YFSETQ in the germline V gene. Germline trimming cut 4 bases from V and 3 bases from J; bases unmatched to any gene: 9. This CDR3 comprises 16 residues. The chain has TRBV5-1 and TRBJ1-1, with TRBD1 matching over 10 bases. The source material was peripheral blood. The receptor's source is a man in his fifties or sixties with acute or convalescent COVID-19. This CDR3 is CASSPGTGEWDTEAFF. The CDR3 DNA reads TGCGCCAGCAGCCCCGGGACAGGGGAGTGGGACACTGAAGCTTTCTTT.